This T cell receptor (beta chain) was sequenced for a study of post-analysis software for immune sequencing data. Study-wide findings and caveats: Elevated frequency relative to controls characterized four or five TRBV segments in patients, TRBV5-6, TRBV5-1 and TRBV20-1 among them. When compared against controls, multiple sclerosis patients showed significantly lower normalized Chao1 diversity.

The CDR3 is 14 amino acids. Germline V gene lookup returns CDR1 SQVTM and CDR2 ANQGSEA. A word on this clonotype: Its cognate antigen is unknown. A junction end diverges from the germline sequence, so it may reflect a read error.

cDNA libraries for TCR beta contained unique molecular identifiers. T cells numbering about 0.85 to 11 million yielded cDNA molecules that totaled approximately 500,000. TCRdb reprocessed the PCR reads via MiXCR and lists one record per CDR3 protein. This table has hundreds of thousands of distinct CDR3 sequences, about 57% appearing once. The chain carries TRBV29-1 and TRBJ2-2; D possibly corresponds to TRBD1 (6 bases). The clonotype was recovered from a girl under 18 with multiple sclerosis. Sample: blood. For the CDR3, the DNA is TGCAGCGTTGAAGCGCAGGGGAACACCGGGGAGCCGTTTTTT. This encodes CSVEAQGNTGEPFF.